This note documents a single TCR beta chain sequence. These data originate in a study of T cell changes during pregnancy in multiple sclerosis. The V end was cut by 2 bases, the J end by 5 bases, with 13 bases between. Germline lookup yields CDR1 MNHEY and CDR2 SVGAGI. The CDR3 is 16 residues long. The data were produced by immunoSEQ multiplex PCR, yet TCRdb's version contains in-frame clones alone and is incomplete. Of about 25,000 clones in the sample, around 87% were seen once. The sequences come from CD4+ T cells from peripheral blood mononuclear cells, collected in the second trimester of pregnancy. The TCR comes from a female donor in good health, enrolled as a control in a pregnancy study. The rearrangement uses TRBV6-5 and TRBJ1-6; D is unresolved. This CDR3 is CASSYGRGTNNSPLHF. CDR3 nucleotides: TGTGCCAGCAGTTACGGGCGGGGAACGAATAATTCACCCCTCCACTTT.